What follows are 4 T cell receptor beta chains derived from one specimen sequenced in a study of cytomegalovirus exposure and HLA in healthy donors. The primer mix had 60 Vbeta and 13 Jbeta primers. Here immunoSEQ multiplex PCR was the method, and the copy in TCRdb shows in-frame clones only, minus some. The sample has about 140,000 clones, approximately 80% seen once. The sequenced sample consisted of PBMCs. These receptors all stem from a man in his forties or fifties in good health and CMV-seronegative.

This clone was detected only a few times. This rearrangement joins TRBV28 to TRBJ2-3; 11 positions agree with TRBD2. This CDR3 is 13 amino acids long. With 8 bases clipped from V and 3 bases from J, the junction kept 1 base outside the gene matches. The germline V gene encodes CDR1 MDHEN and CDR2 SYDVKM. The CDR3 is CASVAGGTDTQYF. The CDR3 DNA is TGTGCCAGCGTAGCGGGGGGGACAGATACGCAGTATTTT.

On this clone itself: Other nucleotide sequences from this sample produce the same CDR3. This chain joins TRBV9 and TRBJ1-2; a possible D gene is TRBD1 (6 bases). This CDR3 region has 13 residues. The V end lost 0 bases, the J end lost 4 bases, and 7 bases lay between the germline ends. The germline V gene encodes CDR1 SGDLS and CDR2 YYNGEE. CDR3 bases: TGTGCCAGCAGCGTAGTAGGGGGCTATGGCTACACCTTC. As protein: CASSVVGGYGYTF.

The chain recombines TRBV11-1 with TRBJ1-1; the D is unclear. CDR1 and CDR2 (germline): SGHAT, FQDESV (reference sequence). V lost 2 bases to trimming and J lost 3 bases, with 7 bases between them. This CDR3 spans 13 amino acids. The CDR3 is CASSLMRDTEAFF. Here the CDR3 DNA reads TGTGCCAGCAGCTTAATGCGGGACACTGAAGCTTTCTTT.

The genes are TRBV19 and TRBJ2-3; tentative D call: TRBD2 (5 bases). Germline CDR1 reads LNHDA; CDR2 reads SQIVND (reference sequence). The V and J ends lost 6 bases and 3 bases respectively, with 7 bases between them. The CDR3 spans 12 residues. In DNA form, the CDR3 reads TGTGCCAGTAGGGGGAGTACAGATACGCAGTATTTT. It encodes CASRGSTDTQYF. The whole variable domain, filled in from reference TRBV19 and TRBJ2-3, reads DGGITQSPKYLFRKEGQNVTLSCEQNLNHDAMYWYRQDPGQGLRLIYYSQIVNDFQKGDIAEGYSVSREKKESFPLTVTSAQKNPTAFYLCASRGSTDTQYFGPGTRLTVL.